This T cell receptor (beta chain) was captured by sequencing in a study of Ad26.COV2.S vaccination and SARS-CoV-2 variants. About the research overall: The donor was enrolled in the Ad26.COV2.S arm of the COV1001 trial. Findings and limits, study-wide: Participants given vaccine showed non-spike TCR breadth similar to that of placebo recipients.

The assay was immunoSEQ multiplex PCR, and TCRdb's table has in-frame clones only and misses some. The sample includes 300,000 to 350,000 clones, 85% to 90% of them seen just once. Points on this clone: Its antigen remains unidentified.

Treatment specified: approximately 18 received Ad26.COV2.S at low or high dose, single or two shots; 5 received placebo; per-sample allocation not given. Day 63 following the first vaccine or placebo injection was when the samples were taken. The sequence came from a person aged 18-60 years who received the Ad26.COV2.S COVID-19 vaccine or a placebo. Sequenced here: peripheral blood, sampled in a trial of Ad26.COV2.S vaccine versus placebo.

The CDR3 region has the DNA TGTGCCAGCAGCTTGGACAGGGGATCAAGGGGCTACACCTTC. Translation gives CASSLDRGSRGYTF. The gene calls are TRBV7-9 and TRBJ1-2; 9 bases fit TRBD1. Germline V CDR1 and CDR2: SEHNR, FQNEAQ (reference sequence). The ends lost 3 bases at V and 8 bases at J; junction bases unmatched: 7. The CDR3 runs 14 residues.